This entry concerns a single T cell receptor beta chain. Deletions cut 3 bases from V and 6 bases from J, with 11 bases between. In germline, CDR1 is MDHEN, CDR2 SYDVKM. The CDR3 is 14 amino acids. The data derive from a study of blood T cell repertoires in COVID-19. Across the whole study: From the United States, Italy and Spain came samples of acute and convalescent COVID-19. The analysed material was cDNA or gDNA that came from T cells, B-cell-depleted T cells, or PBMCs.

In the source study's methods: Quantification of nucleated cells was approximated via reference gene primer amplification. Method: immunoSEQ multiplex PCR; TCRdb's copy keeps in-frame clones and lacks some. The V and J calls and the clone size are those of that table, but D and trimming were determined from the DNA. The top ten clones hold approximately 27% of a sample with about 54,000 clones, 70% to 90% of them seen once. The clonotype was recovered from a human donor in a cohort sampled during active COVID-19. Material for sequencing was peripheral blood. The chain recombines TRBV28 with TRBJ1-4; D is perhaps TRBD1 (5 bases). The chain's CDR3 is CASSFGGGHEKLFF. CDR3 bases: TGTGCCAGCAGTTTCGGGGGGGGTCATGAAAAACTGTTTTTT. Using reference TRBV28 and TRBJ1-4 for the parts outside the CDR3, the full variable domain is DVKVTQSSRYLVKRTGEKVFLECVQDMDHENMFWYRQDPGLGLRLIYFSYDVKMKEKGDIPEGYSVSREKKERFSLILESASTNQTSMYLCASSFGGGHEKLFFGSGTQLSVL.